A selection of T cell receptor beta chains follows, all from one sample in a study of technical replicates of blood from a few donors. The protocol was immunoSEQ multiplex PCR, while the TCRdb copy is restricted to in-frame clones and leaves out a portion. The table records 100,000 or so clones, 90% to 95% of them present only once. Specimen: T cells isolated from PBMCs. These receptors came from a human donor in good health. Both conserved end residues are part of each CDR3. Fields, in order: J gene, clone size, D gene, V gene, CDR3 length, CDR3 DNA, CDR3 protein. A D gene is named only where the DNA matches it firmly. Not every row has a clone size; where given, it reads once, few, many or a size class.

TRBJ1-3 | . | . | TRBV7-9 | 16 | TGTGCCAGCAGCTTTAAGAGGTCAGGGGTTGGAAACACCATATATTTT | CASSFKRSGVGNTIYF
TRBJ1-2 | . | TRBD1 | TRBV30 | 14 | TGTGCCTGGACCCGCGACAGGGGTAACTATGGCTACACCTTC | CAWTRDRGNYGYTF
TRBJ1-1 | . | . | TRBV5-6 | 16 | TGTGCCAGCAGCTTGTTATCCGGTTTCGGGAACACTGAAGCTTTCTTT | CASSLLSGFGNTEAFF
TRBJ1-2 | . | TRBD1 | TRBV19 | 14 | TGTGCCAGTAGTATGCTGGGGACAGGGCATGGCTACACCTTC | CASSMLGTGHGYTF
TRBJ2-7 | . | TRBD2 | TRBV11-2 | 15 | TGTGCCAGCAGCTTAGGTGGGAGCGGGAGATACGAGCAGTACTTC | CASSLGGSGRYEQYF
TRBJ1-2 | . | TRBD1 | TRBV6-5 | 15 | TGTGCCAGCAGTTACTCGGGACAGGGAGACTATGGCTACACCTTC | CASSYSGQGDYGYTF
TRBJ2-1 | few | . | TRBV5-4 | 15 | TGTGCCAGCAGCTTGGGCGGGGGCAGGTACAATGAGCAGTTCTTC | CASSLGGGRYNEQFF
TRBJ2-7 | . | TRBD1 | TRBV4-2 | 18 | TGTGCCAGCAGTCAAGGTGCCGGGACAGGGGGCAAGTTCTACGAGCAGTACTTC | CASSQGAGTGGKFYEQYF
TRBJ2-7 | few | TRBD1 | TRBV19 | 14 | TGTGCCAGTAGTATGGAGACAGGGGGTAGCGAGCAGTACTTC | CASSMETGGSEQYF
TRBJ1-1 | . | TRBD1 | TRBV27 | 16 | TGTGCCAGCAGCTCCGGGACAGGGGGACCGAACACTGAAGCTTTCTTT | CASSSGTGGPNTEAFF
TRBJ2-2 | few | . | TRBV27 | 15 | TGTGCCAGCAGTTCCCCCGTCCAGGGAACCGGGGAGCTGTTTTTT | CASSSPVQGTGELFF
TRBJ2-5 | . | TRBD1 | TRBV12-5 | 15 | TGTGCTAGTGCCGATACCCGGGACAGGGGAAAGACCCAGTACTTC | CASADTRDRGKTQYF
TRBJ1-5 | . | . | TRBV15 | 15 | TGTGCCACCAGCAGAACCACGGGATACAATCAGCCCCAGCATTTT | CATSRTTGYNQPQHF
TRBJ2-3 | . | . | TRBV5-1 | 16 | TGCGCCAGCAGCTTGGACCCGGGGTCTAGCACAGATACGCAGTATTTT | CASSLDPGSSTDTQYF
TRBJ2-7 | . | . | TRBV6-5 | 14 | TGTGCCAGCAGTTACAGTGAGGGAGTCTACGAGCAGTACTTC | CASSYSEGVYEQYF
TRBJ1-5 | . | . | TRBV19 | 14 | TGTGCCAGTAGTAGTAGGCAGGGGTTTCAGCCCCAGCATTTT | CASSSRQGFQPQHF
TRBJ1-6 | . | . | TRBV10-1 | 13 | TGCGCCAGCAGTGAGTCGACAAATTCACCCCTCCACTTT | CASSESTNSPLHF
TRBJ2-3 | . | TRBD2 | TRBV29-1 | 16 | TGCAGCGTTGGAGGTAGACTAGCGGGAGGCACAGATACGCAGTATTTT | CSVGGRLAGGTDTQYF
TRBJ2-1 | . | TRBD1 | TRBV19 | 13 | TGTGCCAGTAGCGTCAGGGGGAACAATGAGCAGTTCTTC | CASSVRGNNEQFF
TRBJ2-7 | . | TRBD2 | TRBV5-4 | 15 | TGTGCCAGCACCGCCGGACTAGCGATGGGCTACGAGCAGTACTTC | CASTAGLAMGYEQYF
TRBJ2-5 | once | TRBD2 | TRBV28 | 14 | TGTGCCAGCAGCCGCAGACTAGCTGCAGAGACCCAGTACTTC | CASSRRLAAETQYF
TRBJ2-7 | . | TRBD2 | TRBV10-2 | 16 | TGCGCCAGCAGTGACCCTTCTCAGGCGGGGGGCCGGGAGCAGTACTTC | CASSDPSQAGGREQYF
TRBJ1-2 | . | . | TRBV4-1 | 15 | TGCGCCAGCAGCCAAGTGTCGGCCAGGGGCGCTGGCTACACCTTC | CASSQVSARGAGYTF
TRBJ1-1 | . | . | TRBV6-1 | 13 | TGTGCCAGCAGCGGACAGCAGAACACTGAAGCTTTCTTT | CASSGQQNTEAFF
TRBJ2-1 | . | TRBD2 | TRBV7-2 | 16 | TGTGCCAGCAGCTCGAACGGTGGGGGGGGTATGATTGAGCAGTTCTTC | CASSSNGGGGMIEQFF
TRBJ1-5 | once | TRBD1 | TRBV29-1 | 14 | TGCAGCGTTGGGACAGGATTTAGCAATCAGCCCCAGCATTTT | CSVGTGFSNQPQHF
TRBJ1-3 | once | . | TRBV7-9 | 12 | TGTGCCAGCAGGCCGGCTGGAAACACCATATATTTT | CASRPAGNTIYF
TRBJ2-3 | . | TRBD2 | TRBV4-1 | 19 | TGCGCCAGCAGCCAGATTAGCGGGCGGGTTTCAAGGGGTACAGATACGCAGTATTTT | CASSQISGRVSRGTDTQYF
TRBJ2-2 | . | TRBD2 | TRBV4-1 | 16 | TGCGCCAGCAGCCACCCTAGCGGGGGTAACACCGGGGAGCTGTTTTTT | CASSHPSGGNTGELFF
TRBJ2-7 | . | . | TRBV2 | 13 | TGTGCCAGCAACCCCCAGGGTCCCTACGAGCAGTACTTC | CASNPQGPYEQYF
TRBJ2-3 | . | TRBD2 | TRBV11-3 | 15 | TGTGCCAGCAGCCGCGGGACTAGCGGCACAGATACGCAGTATTTT | CASSRGTSGTDTQYF
TRBJ1-1 | . | . | TRBV28 | 13 | TGTGCCACCAAGACGGGGGGGAACACTGAAGCTTTCTTT | CATKTGGNTEAFF
TRBJ1-1 | . | . | TRBV27 | 13 | TGTGCCAGCAGTTGGGGGGTTAACACTGAAGCTTTCTTT | CASSWGVNTEAFF
TRBJ2-7 | . | . | TRBV7-9 | 12 | TGTGCCTGTGGAAGGGAGTCCTACGAGCAGTACTTC | CACGRESYEQYF
TRBJ2-7 | . | . | TRBV4-1 | 14 | TGCGCCAGCAGCCAAGAGGGGCTCTCCTACGAGCAGTACTTC | CASSQEGLSYEQYF